One and the same sample provided the 31 T cell receptor beta chains below, sequenced in a study of beta chain features in type 1 diabetes. Study results and caveats: Shortening of TCRB CDR3s, moderate but significant, appeared in all four CD4+ subsets of Type 1 diabetes patients.

Expressed TCRB transcripts got sequenced, as all isolated RNA was reverse transcribed. Sequenced by immunoSEQ multiplex PCR; TCRdb stores in-frame clones only, minus some. The sample lists hundreds of thousands of clones, around 15% occurring once. Their antigen targets remain unknown. The sample consisted of naive CD4+ T cells from blood. These receptors came from a man younger than 35 with type 1 diabetes.

V and J are TRBV6-1 and TRBJ2-7; 11 bases agree with TRBD1. Germline loops: CDR1 MNHNS, CDR2 SASEGT. The V and J ends lost 6 bases and 7 bases, in that order; junction bases with no gene match: 8. The CDR3 length is 14 residues. The CDR3 here is CASRAGQGVDEQYF. The CDR3 DNA reads TGTGCCAGCAGGGCGGGACAGGGGGTAGATGAGCAGTACTTC.

This clone was detected only a few times. The rearrangement links TRBV10-3 to TRBJ1-2; possibly TRBD1 for D (6 bases). The CDR3 contains 17 residues. Germline-derived CDR1 and CDR2 are ENHRY and SYGVKD. Trimming shortened V by 3 bases and J by 2 bases, and 19 bases separated the two germline ends. The CDR3 here is CAISDFVVAGDNYGYTF. The CDR3 nucleotides read TGTGCCATCAGTGATTTTGTGGTTGCAGGGGACAACTATGGCTACACCTTC.

The chain joins TRBV9 to TRBJ2-3; a weak D match, TRBD1 (6 bases). V lost 0 bases and J 1 base, leaving 12 bases between the germline ends. The CDR3 totals 16 residues. Germline CDR1 is SGDLS and CDR2 is YYNGEE. This CDR3 is CASSVDLQGRTDTQYF. CDR3 DNA sequence: TGTGCCAGCAGCGTAGATTTACAGGGACGCACAGATACGCAGTATTTT.

This clone was observed a few times. The rearrangement links TRBV11-2 to TRBJ2-1; D is ambiguous. Germline CDR1 and CDR2: SGHAT and FQNNGV. The V and J ends lost 3 bases and 2 bases respectively, with 8 bases between them. The CDR3 is 14 residues long. The CDR3 sequence: CASSLGSTYNEQFF. The CDR3 region has the DNA TGTGCCAGCAGCTTGGGCAGCACCTACAATGAGCAGTTCTTC.

The gene calls are TRBV9 and TRBJ2-7; the match to TRBD1 covers 9 bases. V shed 0 bases and J 3 bases; nucleotides not matched to a gene: 4. In germline, CDR1 is SGDLS, CDR2 YYNGEE. The length of the CDR3 is 15 residues. CDR3 loop: CASSVEGTGIYEQYF. The CDR3 DNA is TGTGCCAGCAGCGTAGAGGGGACAGGGATCTACGAGCAGTACTTC.

This clone was seen only a few times. The chain couples TRBV7-3 to TRBJ2-7; D gene uncertain. This CDR3 has 14 residues. CDR1 is SGHTA, CDR2 FQGTGA, per germline. Trimming stripped 2 bases from V and 0 bases from J, with 8 bases between. Here the CDR3 reads CASSLVGRSYEQYF. CDR3 coding DNA: TGTGCCAGCAGCTTAGTGGGCCGCTCCTACGAGCAGTACTTC.

Comment on this clone: Other DNA variants within this sample encode the same CDR3. J is TRBJ2-3 and V is TRBV30; unclear D gene. Looked up from germline, CDR1 is GTSNPN and CDR2 is SVGIG (reference sequence). The CDR3 totals 13 residues. Deletions cut 0 bases from V and 1 base from J, with 5 bases between. The CDR3 region is CAWSVGGTDTQYF. Written as DNA, the CDR3 is TGTGCCTGGAGTGTAGGCGGCACAGATACGCAGTATTTT. Drawing the rest from reference TRBV30 and TRBJ2-3, the complete variable domain is SQTIHQWPATLVQPVGSPLSLECTVEGTSNPNLYWYRQAAGRGLQLLFYSVGIGQISSEVPQNLSASRPQDRQFILSSKKLLLSDSGFYLCAWSVGGTDTQYFGPGTRLTVL.

This clone was counted between two and nine times. This chain joins TRBV25-1 and TRBJ1-2, with D hard to call. The V and J ends lost 3 bases and 0 bases respectively, with 2 bases between them. Germline V gives CDR1 MGHDK, CDR2 SYGVNS. This CDR3 is 12 amino acids long. The CDR3 region is CASSEANYGYTF. CDR3 nucleotide sequence: TGTGCCAGCAGTGAGGCTAACTATGGCTACACCTTC.

CDR3 DNA sequence: TGTGCCAGCAGCCTGGGGGACAGGGGAGTCACCGGGGAGCTGTTTTTT. Protein product: CASSLGDRGVTGELFF. The chain uses TRBV5-4 and TRBJ2-2; 10 bases align to TRBD1. The V gene end was trimmed by 4 bases and the J gene end by 4 bases; junction bases not matched to a gene: 7. Germline loops: CDR1 SGHNT, CDR2 YYREEE (reference sequence). This CDR3 region has 16 residues.

In its sample, this clone was seen a few times. The CDR3 spells CASKDLLLLEQYF. CDR3 sequence (DNA): TGTGCCAGCAAGGACCTCCTCCTACTAGAGCAGTACTTC. The rearrangement joins TRBV6-1 to TRBJ2-7; no clear D. The CDR3 sequence is 13 residues long. V dropped 7 bases and J dropped 7 bases, with 17 bases sitting between them. Per germline, CDR1 MNHNS and CDR2 SASEGT.

This clone was recorded a few times. This chain uses TRBV7-9 with TRBJ2-7; TRBD2 might be the D (5 bases). Per the germline V gene, CDR1 is SEHNR and CDR2 is FQNEAQ (reference sequence). The V and J ends lost 1 base and 5 bases respectively, with 15 bases between them. The CDR3 is 15 residues long. CDR3: CASSLGGFAAHEQYF. The CDR3 DNA sequence: TGTGCCAGCAGCTTAGGAGGGTTCGCGGCCCACGAGCAGTACTTC. Complete variable domain (other parts from reference TRBV7-9 and TRBJ2-7): DTGVSQNPRHKITKRGQNVTFRCDPISEHNRLYWYRQTLGQGPEFLTYFQNEAQLEKSRLLSDRFSAERPKGSFSTLEIQRTEQGDSAMYLCASSLGGFAAHEQYFGPGTRLTVT.

Comment on this clone: The sample carries other DNA sequences with the same CDR3. This sequence joins TRBV2 and TRBJ1-2; D unresolved. The germline gives CDR1 SNHLY, CDR2 FYNNEI. This CDR3 has 13 residues. The V and J ends lost 1 base and 4 bases respectively, with 7 bases between them. The chain's CDR3 is CASSEGSGYGYTF. CDR3 nucleotide sequence: TGTGCCAGCAGTGAAGGCAGTGGCTATGGCTACACCTTC.

This clone was recorded a few times. The gene calls are TRBV10-3 and TRBJ1-1; D uncertain. The CDR3 covers 12 residues. The V and J ends lost 2 bases and 4 bases respectively, with 5 bases between them. Germline CDR1 is ENHRY and CDR2 is SYGVKD. The DNA for the CDR3 is TGTGCCATCAGTGAGCCAGGCACTGAAGCTTTCTTT. It yields the protein CAISEPGTEAFF.

A remark on this clone: The sample contains more than one DNA sequence encoding this CDR3. The chain couples TRBV6-5 to TRBJ1-2; 7 bases match TRBD1. V shed 2 bases and J 4 bases; nucleotides not matched to a gene: 4. The CDR3 has 14 residues. The V gene's germline CDR1 is MNHEY and CDR2 SVGAGI. The CDR3 loop is CASSYTGQSYGYTF. The CDR3 nucleotides are TGTGCCAGCAGTTACACGGGACAGAGCTATGGCTACACCTTC.

CDR3 residues: CAISEEGRGYEQYF. CDR3 in DNA: TGTGCCATCAGTGAGGAGGGCAGGGGCTACGAGCAGTACTTC. The chain links TRBV10-3 to TRBJ2-7, with D possibly matching TRBD1 (6 bases). CDR1 ENHRY and CDR2 SYGVKD come from the germline V gene. The CDR3 has 14 residues. Deletions cut 2 bases from V and 3 bases from J, with 11 bases between.

This clone has more than one count but fewer than ten. The chain couples TRBV7-8 to TRBJ1-1; a possible D gene is TRBD1 (5 bases). The V gene lost 3 bases and the J gene lost 1 base, with 6 bases spanning the gap. There are 13 residues in the CDR3. The germline CDR1 and CDR2 sequences are SGHVS and FQNEAQ. CDR3 sequence: CASSFGANTEAFF. The CDR3 DNA sequence: TGTGCCAGCAGCTTTGGGGCGAACACTGAAGCTTTCTTT.

The sample holds a few counts of this clone. CDR3 amino acids: CAWMPGPALRGYTF. DNA of the CDR3: TGTGCCTGGATGCCGGGACCGGCTCTCCGTGGCTACACCTTC. The gene calls are TRBV30 and TRBJ1-2; possible D gene TRBD1, 5 bases. Germline CDR1 reads GTSNPN; CDR2 reads SVGIG (reference sequence). With 4 bases removed from V and 7 bases from J, the gap between germline ends came to 19 bases. The CDR3 is made up of 14 amino acids.

The chain carries TRBV5-1 and TRBJ2-1; a weak D match, TRBD2 (6 bases). Trimming stripped 0 bases from V and 2 bases from J, with 9 bases between. Germline loops: CDR1 SGHRS, CDR2 YFSETQ. The CDR3 totals 15 residues. CDR3 DNA: TGCGCCAGCAGCTTGGATGGGGGGACCTACAATGAGCAGTTCTTC. Residues: CASSLDGGTYNEQFF. The complete variable domain, with remaining parts taken from reference TRBV5-1 and TRBJ2-1, reads KAGVTQTPRYLIKTRGQQVTLSCSPISGHRSVSWYQQTPGQGLQFLFEYFSETQRNKGNFPGRFSGRQFSNSRSEMNVSTLELGDSALYLCASSLDGGTYNEQFFGPGTRLTVL.

This sequence joins TRBV11-2 and TRBJ1-1; D is unresolved. This CDR3 has 13 residues. Germline values: CDR1 SGHAT, CDR2 FQNNGV. V was clipped by 1 base and J by 7 bases, with 10 bases between them. CDR3 loop: CASSLGRAGEAFF. CDR3 sequence (DNA): TGTGCCAGCAGCTTAGGTAGGGCTGGTGAAGCTTTCTTT.

This chain joins TRBV28 and TRBJ1-4, with D unresolved. There are 15 residues in the CDR3. Trimming took 0 bases from V and 4 from J, leaving 9 bases between them. In germline, CDR1 is MDHEN, CDR2 SYDVKM. The CDR3 sequence is CASSLWTDRNEKLFF. The CDR3 nucleotides read TGTGCCAGCAGTTTATGGACTGACCGTAATGAAAAACTGTTTTTT.

J is TRBJ2-7 and V is TRBV30, with 7 bases matching TRBD1. This CDR3 is 13 amino acids long. With 2 bases clipped from V and 4 bases from J, the junction kept 5 bases outside the gene matches. Per germline, CDR1 GTSNPN and CDR2 SVGIG (reference sequence). The DNA for the CDR3 is TGTGCCTGGAGTACACAGGGGCTATACGAGCAGTACTTC. Translation gives CAWSTQGLYEQYF.

DNA for the CDR3: TGTGCCAGCAGCCCGGGACTAGCGGGGGATACCCAGTACTTC. Amino acid sequence: CASSPGLAGDTQYF. The V gene is TRBV6-4, the J gene TRBJ2-5; 14 nucleotides align to TRBD2. V lost 6 bases, J lost 8 bases, and 5 bases stayed unmatched. CDR3 length: 14 amino acids. Germline V CDR1 and CDR2: MRHNA, SNTAGT.

The J gene is TRBJ1-2, the V gene TRBV19, with TRBD1 as a possible D gene (5 bases). V shed 5 bases and J shed 2 bases, with 15 bases lying between them. Germline CDR1 reads LNHDA; CDR2 reads SQIVND (reference sequence). CDR3 length equals 15 residues. DNA of the CDR3: TGTGCCAGTAGTCCTCTTCCGACAGAGAACTATGGCTACACCTTC. Its protein product is CASSPLPTENYGYTF.

There are a few counts of this clone. The chain couples TRBV7-9 to TRBJ2-3, with D tentatively TRBD2 (6 bases). The length of the CDR3 is 13 residues. Per germline, CDR1 SEHNR and CDR2 FQNEAQ (reference sequence). The germline V and J ends were trimmed by 8 bases and 1 base, with 10 bases remaining between them. CDR3: CASGPSGTDTQYF. The CDR3 DNA is TGTGCCAGCGGGCCTAGCGGCACAGATACGCAGTATTTT.

The chain carries TRBV30 and TRBJ2-2, with D hard to call. There are 14 residues in the CDR3. Germline CDR1 reads GTSNPN; CDR2 reads SVGIG (reference sequence). With 8 bases removed from V and 1 base from J, the gap between germline ends came to 14 bases. The CDR3 sequence is CALAPVLNTGELFF. The CDR3 region has the DNA TGTGCCCTGGCCCCGGTTCTGAACACCGGGGAGCTGTTTTTT.

There are a few counts of this clone. The chain links TRBV2 to TRBJ1-5; D not certain. V dropped 7 bases and J dropped 7 bases, with 11 bases sitting between them. CDR3 size: 12 residues. Germline V gene lookup returns CDR1 SNHLY and CDR2 FYNNEI. This CDR3 is CASTPQSQPQHF. For the CDR3, the DNA is TGTGCCAGCACGCCTCAGAGCCAGCCCCAGCATTTT.

The chain recombines TRBV18 with TRBJ2-7, with D uncertain. The V end was cut by 1 base, the J end by 0 bases, with 10 bases between. The CDR3 is 15 amino acids. CDR1 and CDR2 from the germline V gene are KGHSH and LQKENI. CDR3 in amino acids: CASSPREAGSYEQYF. Written as DNA, the CDR3 is TGTGCCAGCTCACCACGGGAAGCTGGCTCCTACGAGCAGTACTTC. Supplemented by reference TRBV18 and TRBJ2-7, the full variable domain reads NAGVMQNPRHLVRRRGQEARLRCSPMKGHSHVYWYRQLPEEGLKFMVYLQKENIIDESGMPKERFSAEFPKEGPSILRIQQVVRGDSAAYFCASSPREAGSYEQYFGPGTRLTVT.

This clone has a handful of counts. The gene calls are TRBV19 and TRBJ2-6; possible D gene TRBD2, 5 bases. Germline V gene sequence: CDR1 LNHDA, CDR2 SQIVND (reference sequence). This CDR3 comprises 15 residues. V gave up 5 bases and J gave up 4 bases, with 12 bases separating them. The CDR3 DNA reads TGTGCCAGTAGTCCCTTAGGAGGCGGGGCCAACGTCCTGACTTTC. Its translation: CASSPLGGGANVLTF. Looking up the rest from reference TRBV19 and TRBJ2-6 gives the full variable domain: DGGITQSPKYLFRKEGQNVTLSCEQNLNHDAMYWYRQDPGQGLRLIYYSQIVNDFQKGDIAEGYSVSREKKESFPLTVTSAQKNPTAFYLCASSPLGGGANVLTFGAGSRLTVL.

The sample holds a few counts of this clone. The rearrangement uses TRBV6-1 and TRBJ1-1; tentatively, D is TRBD1 (5 bases). The germline CDR1 and CDR2 sequences are MNHNS and SASEGT. With 1 base removed from V and 8 bases from J, the gap between germline ends came to 5 bases. The CDR3 has 11 amino acids. Here the CDR3 DNA reads TGTGCCAGCAGTGAAGAGGGGGAAGCTTTCTTT. Its translation: CASSEEGEAFF.

In this sample, this clone turned up a few times. DNA of the CDR3: TGTGCCAGCAGCAAAGTGACGTACCAAGAGACCCAGTACTTC. This codes for CASSKVTYQETQYF. This chain joins TRBV21-1 and TRBJ2-5. TRBV21-1 is designated a pseudogene. CDR3 length: 14 residues.

This clone was counted between two and nine times. The gene calls are TRBV9 and TRBJ2-1, with TRBD2 as a possible D gene (6 bases). V lost 2 bases, J lost 9 bases, and 12 bases lay in between. CDR1 is SGDLS, CDR2 YYNGEE, per germline. The CDR3 spans 13 residues. The chain's CDR3 is CASSVGLFGEQFF. As DNA, the CDR3 is TGTGCCAGCAGCGTTGGACTATTTGGTGAGCAGTTCTTC. The full variable domain, in which reference TRBV9 and TRBJ2-1 provide the parts outside the CDR3, is DSGVTQTPKHLITATGQRVTLRCSPRSGDLSVYWYQQSLDQGLQFLIQYYNGEERAKGNILERFSAQQFPDLHSELNLSSLELGDSALYFCASSVGLFGEQFFGPGTRLTVL.